The 10 T cell receptor beta chains in this list originate from one sample, sequenced in a study of blood T cell repertoires in COVID-19. Assay used: immunoSEQ multiplex PCR; TCRdb lists only in-frame clones, some missing. This table has fewer than 350,000 clones, around 85% appearing once. The sequenced sample consisted of PBMCs or T cells enriched from blood (not recorded which). Every receptor here comes from a woman in her forties who had recovered from COVID-19.

The chain combines TRBV30 with TRBJ1-3, with D uncertain. V was trimmed by 0 bases and J by 7 bases, leaving 13 bases between them. The CDR3 has 14 amino acids. Germline-derived CDR1 and CDR2 are GTSNPN and SVGIG (reference sequence). The CDR3 bases are TGTGCCTGGAGTGTACTTCGGGGTGTTAACACCATATATTTT. Its protein is CAWSVLRGVNTIYF.

V is TRBV9 and J is TRBJ2-7; 9 bases are shared with TRBD1. The V gene end was trimmed by 2 bases and the J gene end by 2 bases; junction bases not matched to a gene: 11. This CDR3 region has 17 residues. Germline V gene sequence: CDR1 SGDLS, CDR2 YYNGEE. CDR3 sequence: CASSVGPTGTGPYEQYF. The DNA of the CDR3 is TGTGCCAGCAGCGTCGGCCCTACCGGGACAGGGCCCTACGAGCAGTACTTC.

This sequence joins TRBV5-6 and TRBJ2-3, with D tentatively TRBD2 (5 bases). This CDR3 comprises 16 residues. V gave up 3 bases and J gave up 0 bases, with 14 bases separating them. Per the germline V gene, CDR1 is SGHDT and CDR2 is YYEEEE. In nucleotides, the CDR3 is TGTGCCAGCAGCTACCGGACTCGATCTAGCACAGATACGCAGTATTTT. Residues: CASSYRTRSSTDTQYF.

The chain is built from TRBV6-2 or TRBV6-3 and TRBJ2-7; D is perhaps TRBD1 (5 bases). Germline values: CDR1 MNHEY, CDR2 SVGEGT. The length of the CDR3 is 15 residues. Between the trimmed V and J ends, which lost 1 base and 3 bases, there was a span of 13 bases. CDR3 nucleotides: TGTGCCAGCAGTTACTGGCTAGGGGTGAACTACGAGCAGTACTTC. It yields the protein CASSYWLGVNYEQYF.

This chain joins TRBV10-3 and TRBJ1-3; TRBD1 aligns across 10 bases. Germline CDR1 and CDR2: ENHRY and SYGVKD. The CDR3 is 15 residues long. The J segment lost 2 bases and the V segment lost 2 bases, leaving 0 bases of the junction unmatched. The CDR3 sequence: CAISEGTGAGNTIYF. CDR3 nucleotide sequence: TGTGCCATCAGTGAGGGGACAGGGGCTGGAAACACCATATATTTT.

This clone was detected ten times or more. The rearrangement uses TRBV6-7 and TRBJ1-5; 8 positions agree with TRBD1. TRBV6-7 is an open reading frame whose function is uncertain. The length of the CDR3 is 17 residues. The trim removed 7 bases at V and 0 bases at J, leaving 11 bases unmatched. The CDR3 bases are TGTGCCAGCACCCGAGACAGGGGAGTATATAGCAATCAGCCCCAGCATTTT. It translates to CASTRDRGVYSNQPQHF.

The V and J genes are TRBV25-1 and TRBJ2-3; TRBD1 is a possible D gene (6 bases). V was trimmed by 2 bases and J by 5 bases, leaving 11 bases between them. CDR1 MGHDK and CDR2 SYGVNS come from the germline V gene. This CDR3 comprises 14 residues. The CDR3 here is CASSEPNRVDTQYF. In nucleotides, the CDR3 is TGTGCCAGCAGTGAACCTAACAGGGTAGATACGCAGTATTTT.

The V and J genes are TRBV28 and TRBJ2-7; D may be TRBD1 (6 bases). CDR3 length: 14 amino acids. Germline CDR1 reads MDHEN; CDR2 reads SYDVKM. V was cut by 3 bases and J by 6 bases, with 15 bases left in between. The CDR3 coding sequence is TGTGCCAGCAGTTTCAATACCAGGGGCGGCGAGCAGTACTTC. Its translation: CASSFNTRGGEQYF.

The V call is TRBV5-1, the J call TRBJ2-5; D perhaps matches TRBD1 (6 bases). The V gene lost 4 bases and the J gene lost 0 bases, with 13 bases spanning the gap. The CDR3 length is 15 residues. Germline V gene lookup returns CDR1 SGHRS and CDR2 YFSETQ. CDR3 in amino acids: CASSTRQAYQETQYF. In nucleotides, the CDR3 is TGCGCCAGCAGCACGCGACAGGCGTACCAAGAGACCCAGTACTTC.

The rearrangement joins TRBV4-2 to TRBJ2-7; D might be TRBD2 (5 bases). This CDR3 has 15 residues. In germline, CDR1 is LGHNA, CDR2 YNFKEQ. Trimming took off 0 bases at V and 2 bases at J, with 11 bases between the two ends. CDR3 nucleotides: TGTGCCAGCAGCCAAGAGAGAGGGAGTACCTACGAGCAGTACTTC. It specifies CASSQERGSTYEQYF.